The rows below give T cell receptor beta chains drawn from one sample of a study of T cell responses to AZD1222 COVID-19 vaccine. TCRdb's copy holds only in-frame clones and misses some; the assay was immunoSEQ multiplex PCR. The data show some 100,000 clones, about 82% seen once. The specimen was peripheral blood, collected on day 0 of AZD1222 vaccination. Every receptor here comes from an adult in good health. Both conserved end residues are part of each CDR3. The D gene is left open where the match is weak. The listing skips clone size in some rows; elsewhere it reads once, few, many or a size class.

v_call: TRBV29-1; j_call: TRBJ1-5; clone_size: .; d_call: TRBD1; cdr3_aa: CSAVTGDGNQPQHF; cdr3_nt: TGCAGCGCCGTGACAGGGGATGGGAATCAGCCCCAGCATTTT
v_call: TRBV12-3/TRBV12-4; j_call: TRBJ2-1; clone_size: once; d_call: .; cdr3_aa: CASSRLGRQFF; cdr3_nt: TGTGCCAGCAGTCGTCTGGGACGACAGTTCTTC
v_call: TRBV4-3; j_call: TRBJ1-2; clone_size: .; d_call: .; cdr3_aa: CASSQGTATYTF; cdr3_nt: TGCGCCAGCAGCCAAGGGACAGCTACCTACACCTTC
v_call: TRBV5-6; j_call: TRBJ1-6; clone_size: .; d_call: .; cdr3_aa: CASSLGTGYNSPLHF; cdr3_nt: TGTGCCAGCAGCTTGGGGACGGGCTATAATTCACCCCTCCACTTT
v_call: TRBV7-2; j_call: TRBJ2-1; clone_size: .; d_call: .; cdr3_aa: CASSLEQLYNEQFF; cdr3_nt: TGTGCCAGCAGCTTGGAACAGTTATACAATGAGCAGTTCTTC
v_call: TRBV18; j_call: TRBJ1-6; clone_size: .; d_call: .; cdr3_aa: CASSPRKDSPLHF; cdr3_nt: TGTGCCAGCTCACCACGGAAAGATTCACCCCTCCACTTT
v_call: TRBV30; j_call: TRBJ1-1; clone_size: .; d_call: .; cdr3_aa: CAWSGLRSNTEAFF; cdr3_nt: TGTGCCTGGAGTGGGTTGCGAAGTAACACTGAAGCTTTCTTT
v_call: TRBV2; j_call: TRBJ1-5; clone_size: once; d_call: .; cdr3_aa: CASRDYGNQPQHF; cdr3_nt: TGTGCCAGCAGGGATTATGGCAATCAGCCCCAGCATTTT
v_call: TRBV18; j_call: TRBJ2-7; clone_size: .; d_call: TRBD2; cdr3_aa: CASSPALGTSGRKSQSQGFEQYF; cdr3_nt: TGTGCCAGCTCACCAGCGTTGGGGACTAGCGGGAGGAAATCCCAGAGTCAGGGTTTCGAGCAGTACTTC
v_call: TRBV24-1; j_call: TRBJ2-3; clone_size: .; d_call: .; cdr3_aa: CATSHRSGTDTQYF; cdr3_nt: TGTGCCACCAGTCACAGGAGTGGGACAGATACGCAGTATTTT
v_call: TRBV12-3/TRBV12-4; j_call: TRBJ1-1; clone_size: few; d_call: .; cdr3_aa: CASSHMRGTEAFF; cdr3_nt: TGTGCCAGCAGCCATATGAGGGGGACTGAAGCTTTCTTT
v_call: TRBV2; j_call: TRBJ2-7; clone_size: .; d_call: .; cdr3_aa: CASSENGRSYEQYF; cdr3_nt: TGTGCCAGCAGTGAAAACGGCAGATCCTACGAGCAGTACTTC
v_call: TRBV5-4; j_call: TRBJ2-2; clone_size: .; d_call: .; cdr3_aa: CASSLASAKNTGELFF; cdr3_nt: TGTGCCAGCAGCTTGGCGTCAGCCAAGAACACCGGGGAGCTGTTTTTT
v_call: TRBV7-9; j_call: TRBJ1-3; clone_size: .; d_call: .; cdr3_aa: CASSTRGGPGNTIYF; cdr3_nt: TGTGCCAGCAGCACCCGCGGGGGGCCGGGAAACACCATATATTTT
v_call: TRBV7-9; j_call: TRBJ2-1; clone_size: .; d_call: .; cdr3_aa: CASSPKGSHEQFF; cdr3_nt: TGTGCCAGCAGCCCAAAAGGGTCCCATGAGCAGTTCTTC
v_call: TRBV28; j_call: TRBJ2-1; clone_size: .; d_call: TRBD1; cdr3_aa: CASSLGQGNNEQFF; cdr3_nt: TGTGCCAGCAGTCTGGGACAGGGAAACAATGAGCAGTTCTTC
v_call: TRBV5-4; j_call: TRBJ1-4; clone_size: .; d_call: .; cdr3_aa: CASSLGGEKLFF; cdr3_nt: TGTGCCAGCAGCTTGGGAGGTGAAAAACTGTTTTTT
v_call: TRBV7-9; j_call: TRBJ1-1; clone_size: .; d_call: .; cdr3_aa: CASSFAGNTEAFF; cdr3_nt: TGTGCCAGCAGCTTCGCGGGGAACACTGAAGCTTTCTTT
v_call: TRBV4-3; j_call: TRBJ1-4; clone_size: .; d_call: .; cdr3_aa: CASSQDGRSNEKLFF; cdr3_nt: TGCGCCAGCAGCCAAGATGGAAGATCTAATGAAAAACTGTTTTTT
v_call: TRBV9; j_call: TRBJ2-1; clone_size: .; d_call: TRBD2; cdr3_aa: CASSVEGREGDEQFF; cdr3_nt: TGTGCCAGCAGCGTAGAGGGGAGGGAAGGCGATGAGCAGTTCTTC
v_call: TRBV7-2; j_call: TRBJ1-2; clone_size: .; d_call: .; cdr3_aa: CASSLGTGTAIGYTF; cdr3_nt: TGTGCCAGCAGCTTAGGGACGGGTACGGCTATAGGCTACACCTTC
v_call: TRBV4-2; j_call: TRBJ2-1; clone_size: .; d_call: TRBD2; cdr3_aa: CASSQGPRLAERVYNEQFF; cdr3_nt: TGTGCCAGCAGCCAAGGCCCTCGACTAGCAGAGCGGGTATACAATGAGCAGTTCTTC
v_call: TRBV5-4; j_call: TRBJ2-3; clone_size: .; d_call: TRBD2; cdr3_aa: CASSYRLAGRTDTQYF; cdr3_nt: TGTGCCAGCAGCTATAGACTAGCGGGACGCACAGATACGCAGTATTTT
v_call: TRBV27; j_call: TRBJ2-1; clone_size: .; d_call: TRBD2; cdr3_aa: CASNSGTSRDNEQFF; cdr3_nt: TGTGCCAGCAACTCCGGGACTAGCAGGGACAATGAGCAGTTCTTC
v_call: TRBV28; j_call: TRBJ1-6; clone_size: .; d_call: TRBD1; cdr3_aa: CASSLVGPGQGAMNHYNSPLHF; cdr3_nt: TGTGCCAGCAGTTTAGTAGGGCCGGGACAGGGGGCGATGAACCATTATAATTCACCCCTCCACTTT
v_call: TRBV6-2/TRBV6-3; j_call: TRBJ1-1; clone_size: .; d_call: TRBD1; cdr3_aa: CASSLTEGQGGTEAFF; cdr3_nt: TGTGCCAGCAGTTTGACAGAGGGACAGGGAGGTACTGAAGCTTTCTTT
v_call: TRBV15; j_call: TRBJ2-7; clone_size: .; d_call: TRBD1; cdr3_aa: CATSKRQGGYEQYF; cdr3_nt: TGTGCCACCAGCAAAAGACAGGGGGGGTACGAGCAGTACTTC
v_call: TRBV6-2/TRBV6-3; j_call: TRBJ1-5; clone_size: .; d_call: TRBD1; cdr3_aa: CASSYDFGQDRKGGSNQPQHF; cdr3_nt: TGTGCCAGCAGTTACGACTTCGGACAGGATCGGAAAGGAGGGAGCAATCAGCCCCAGCATTTT
v_call: TRBV6-5; j_call: TRBJ2-2; clone_size: .; d_call: .; cdr3_aa: CASSYSYGTNTGELFF; cdr3_nt: TGTGCCAGCAGTTACTCGTACGGTACGAACACCGGGGAGCTGTTTTTT
v_call: TRBV28; j_call: TRBJ2-3; clone_size: .; d_call: .; cdr3_aa: CASSSGEGADTQYF; cdr3_nt: TGTGCCAGCAGTTCAGGGGAAGGGGCAGATACGCAGTATTTT
v_call: TRBV5-4; j_call: TRBJ2-7; clone_size: once; d_call: .; cdr3_aa: CASSSQTYEQYF; cdr3_nt: TGTGCCAGCAGCTCCCAAACCTACGAGCAGTACTTC
v_call: TRBV3-1/TRBV3-2; j_call: TRBJ2-5; clone_size: .; d_call: TRBD1; cdr3_aa: CASSQESHHSYRGRLKETQYF; cdr3_nt: TGTGCCAGCAGCCAAGAGTCACACCACTCGTACAGGGGGCGCTTAAAAGAGACCCAGTACTTC
v_call: TRBV6-5; j_call: TRBJ2-1; clone_size: .; d_call: .; cdr3_aa: CASRIGFSSYNEQFF; cdr3_nt: TGTGCCAGCAGGATTGGATTTAGCTCCTACAATGAGCAGTTCTTC
v_call: TRBV5-1; j_call: TRBJ1-1; clone_size: once; d_call: .; cdr3_aa: CASSLDWEGSTEAFF; cdr3_nt: TGCGCCAGCAGCTTGGATTGGGAGGGTTCAACTGAAGCTTTCTTT
v_call: TRBV24-1; j_call: TRBJ2-7; clone_size: .; d_call: .; cdr3_aa: CATRGDESYEQYF; cdr3_nt: TGTGCCACAAGAGGGGACGAGAGCTACGAGCAGTACTTC
v_call: TRBV28; j_call: TRBJ1-5; clone_size: .; d_call: TRBD1; cdr3_aa: CASSEDRGVVQPQHF; cdr3_nt: TGTGCCAGCAGTGAGGACAGGGGGGTAGTTCAGCCCCAGCATTTT
v_call: TRBV11-3; j_call: TRBJ2-5; clone_size: .; d_call: .; cdr3_aa: CASSLAGRGETQYF; cdr3_nt: TGTGCCAGCAGCTTAGCAGGACGAGGGGAGACCCAGTACTTC
v_call: TRBV5-6; j_call: TRBJ1-1; clone_size: .; d_call: .; cdr3_aa: CASGIRDIEAFF; cdr3_nt: TGTGCCAGCGGTATCCGGGACATTGAAGCTTTCTTT
v_call: TRBV11-1; j_call: TRBJ2-1; clone_size: .; d_call: TRBD2; cdr3_aa: CASSLARLAGDEQFF; cdr3_nt: TGTGCCAGCAGCTTAGCACGACTAGCGGGGGATGAGCAGTTCTTC
v_call: TRBV19; j_call: TRBJ1-2; clone_size: .; d_call: TRBD1; cdr3_aa: CASTGGNYGYTF; cdr3_nt: TGTGCCAGTACAGGGGGCAACTATGGCTACACCTTC
v_call: TRBV2; j_call: TRBJ2-3; clone_size: .; d_call: .; cdr3_aa: CASSEELVSPTDTQYF; cdr3_nt: TGTGCCAGCAGTGAAGAACTAGTTTCCCCTACAGATACGCAGTATTTT
v_call: TRBV5-5; j_call: TRBJ2-7; clone_size: .; d_call: .; cdr3_aa: CASSLQNSYEQYF; cdr3_nt: TGTGCCAGCAGCTTGCAGAACTCCTACGAGCAGTACTTC
v_call: TRBV7-8; j_call: TRBJ1-3; clone_size: .; d_call: TRBD1; cdr3_aa: CASSLRRQGAYGNTIYF; cdr3_nt: TGTGCCAGCAGCTTGCGAAGGCAGGGGGCATATGGAAACACCATATATTTT
v_call: TRBV18; j_call: TRBJ1-4; clone_size: .; d_call: .; cdr3_aa: CASSGGTAEKLFF; cdr3_nt: TGTGCCAGCTCAGGAGGGACCGCTGAAAAACTGTTTTTT
v_call: TRBV11-3; j_call: TRBJ2-1; clone_size: few; d_call: .; cdr3_aa: CASSPLSSYNEQFF; cdr3_nt: TGTGCCAGCAGCCCTCTCAGCTCCTACAATGAGCAGTTCTTC
v_call: TRBV19; j_call: TRBJ1-5; clone_size: once; d_call: TRBD1; cdr3_aa: CASSSTGGNQPQHF; cdr3_nt: TGTGCCAGTAGTTCGACAGGGGGCAATCAGCCCCAGCATTTT
v_call: TRBV7-9; j_call: TRBJ1-6; clone_size: few; d_call: .; cdr3_aa: CASSLSSAENSPLHF; cdr3_nt: TGTGCCAGCAGCTTGTCTTCGGCAGAGAATTCACCCCTCCACTTT
v_call: TRBV28; j_call: TRBJ1-5; clone_size: .; d_call: TRBD1; cdr3_aa: CASSLRGRTQPQHF; cdr3_nt: TGTGCCAGCAGTTTAAGGGGGCGAACCCAGCCCCAGCATTTT
v_call: TRBV7-2; j_call: TRBJ2-3; clone_size: .; d_call: .; cdr3_aa: CASSLGPATRTDTQYF; cdr3_nt: TGTGCCAGCAGCTTAGGGCCGGCAACTCGCACAGATACGCAGTATTTT
v_call: TRBV11-3; j_call: TRBJ1-6; clone_size: .; d_call: .; cdr3_aa: CASSSNNSPLHF; cdr3_nt: TGTGCCAGCAGCTCTAATAATTCACCCCTCCACTTT
v_call: TRBV4-3; j_call: TRBJ2-7; clone_size: .; d_call: .; cdr3_aa: CASSQDPSRSYEQYF; cdr3_nt: TGCGCCAGCAGCCAAGATCCTAGCAGGTCCTACGAGCAGTACTTC
v_call: TRBV15; j_call: TRBJ1-3; clone_size: .; d_call: .; cdr3_aa: CATSRDPTGSGNTIYF; cdr3_nt: TGTGCCACCAGCAGAGATCCGACGGGCTCTGGAAACACCATATATTTT
v_call: TRBV2; j_call: TRBJ2-7; clone_size: .; d_call: .; cdr3_aa: CASSWGPASDYEQYF; cdr3_nt: TGTGCCAGCAGTTGGGGGCCCGCCTCGGACTACGAGCAGTACTTC
v_call: TRBV29-1; j_call: TRBJ1-5; clone_size: once; d_call: .; cdr3_aa: CSVRDVHQPQHF; cdr3_nt: TGCAGCGTCCGGGACGTTCATCAGCCCCAGCATTTT